The source of this TCR beta chain is a study of blood T cells in healthy people across ages. A sample-barcoded 5' primer and a J-beta primer mix were used in a second PCR of roughly 7 to 11 cycles. Each CDR3 protein is one row after TCRdb ran MiXCR on the 5' RACE reads. This table has fewer than 800,000 distinct CDR3 sequences, over 45% appearing once. Trimming removed 2 bases from V and 3 bases from J, with 9 bases in between. The CDR3 covers 13 residues. CDR1 and CDR2 (germline): SGHKS, YYEKEE (reference sequence). The rearrangement links TRBV5-5 to TRBJ2-7; D is undetermined. The sequence came from a woman aged 55 to 70 in good health. The sequencing input was blood. CDR3 amino acids: CASSFYRNYEQYF. The CDR3 nucleotides are TGTGCCAGCAGCTTCTACAGAAACTACGAGCAGTACTTC.